This passage covers 21 T cell receptor beta chains from one sample sequenced in a study of cytomegalovirus exposure and HLA in healthy donors. It was with 60 Vbeta and 13 Jbeta primers that the PCR ran. The assay was immunoSEQ multiplex PCR, and TCRdb's table has in-frame clones only and misses some. The sample has about 150,000 clones, over 75% seen once; the top ten hold 0.4% to 0.55%. Input material: PBMCs. The receptor source for this set is a middle-aged woman in good health and CMV-seronegative.

The chain is built from TRBV5-1 and TRBJ2-1, with D perhaps matching TRBD1 (7 bases). CDR1 and CDR2 from the germline V gene are SGHRS and YFSETQ. V was cut by 5 bases and J by 5 bases, with 14 bases left in between. The CDR3 is 14 amino acids. DNA for the CDR3: TGCGCCAGCAGGGTCAGGGGGGATAACAATGAGCAGTTCTTC. Amino acids: CASRVRGDNNEQFF.

This chain links TRBV7-9 with TRBJ1-3; 7 nucleotides line up with TRBD1. Germline lookup yields CDR1 SEHNR and CDR2 FQNEAQ (reference sequence). J was trimmed by 0 bases and V by 5 bases; bases with no gene match: 4. The CDR3 runs to 15 residues. The CDR3 nucleotides read TGTGCCAGCAGCCTACAGGGGTACTCTGGAAACACCATATATTTT. Translation: CASSLQGYSGNTIYF. Full variable domain (missing parts from reference TRBV7-9 and TRBJ1-3): DTGVSQNPRHKITKRGQNVTFRCDPISEHNRLYWYRQTLGQGPEFLTYFQNEAQLEKSRLLSDRFSAERPKGSFSTLEIQRTEQGDSAMYLCASSLQGYSGNTIYFGEGSWLTVV.

The chain employs TRBV27 and TRBJ1-2; D call uncertain. CDR1 and CDR2 from the germline V gene are MNHEY and SMNVEV (reference sequence). Deletions cut 6 bases from V and 6 bases from J, with 14 bases between. The length of the CDR3 is 13 residues. The CDR3 region has the DNA TGTGCCAGCAGCCTGTCCAGACTTCATGGCTACACCTTC. It translates to CASSLSRLHGYTF.

The DNA for the CDR3 is TGCGCCAGCAGCCAAGGTCTAGCGCCTAACCCCGGGGAGCTGTTTTTT. Protein product: CASSQGLAPNPGELFF. The chain links TRBV4-1 to TRBJ2-2, with a possible D match to TRBD2 (6 bases). Trimming shortened V by 1 base and J by 6 bases, and 15 bases separated the two germline ends. CDR1 is MGHRA and CDR2 is YSYEKL in the germline V gene. The CDR3 has 16 residues.

This chain joins TRBV2 and TRBJ2-7; no reliable D call. V was trimmed by 8 bases and J by 2 bases, leaving 16 bases between them. The CDR3 has 14 amino acids. Germline assignment: CDR1 SNHLY and CDR2 FYNNEI. In DNA form, the CDR3 reads TGTGCCAGCCAACCCGGGTCCTCCACCTACGAGCAGTACTTC. Translation: CASQPGSSTYEQYF.

The table lists this clone with a count of one. The chain carries TRBV5-1 and TRBJ1-1, with unresolved D. This CDR3 region has 14 residues. Trimming pared 2 bases from V and 5 bases from J, leaving 13 bases between. Germline V lookup: CDR1 SGHRS, CDR2 YFSETQ. CDR3 coding DNA: TGCGCCAGCAGCTTTTCCGGAGGAGGGACTGAAGCTTTCTTT. The encoded protein is CASSFSGGGTEAFF.

The chain couples TRBV18 to TRBJ2-5; D not certain. Trimming removed 3 bases at V and 5 bases at J, with 10 bases between. The V gene's germline CDR1 is KGHSH and CDR2 LQKENI. The CDR3 contains 13 residues. CDR3 nucleotides: TGTGCCAGCTCACCGGTCTTCGGGGAGACCCAGTACTTC. Translated: CASSPVFGETQYF.

The genes are TRBV6-5 and TRBJ1-2, with D possibly being TRBD1 (6 bases). V was pared by 7 bases and J by 5 bases, with 11 bases between. The germline CDR1 and CDR2 sequences are MNHEY and SVGAGI. The CDR3 covers 12 residues. The CDR3 coding sequence is TGTGCCAGCAAACAGGGACTATATGGCTACACCTTC. Its translation: CASKQGLYGYTF.

The CDR3 DNA reads as TGTGCCAGCAGTTACTCCTCCGGCGGCCGCACAGATACGCAGTATTTT. Its protein is CASSYSSGGRTDTQYF. The chain combines TRBV6-5 with TRBJ2-3; no clear D. This CDR3 comprises 16 residues. Germline assignment: CDR1 MNHEY and CDR2 SVGAGI. Trimming took 0 bases from V and 1 from J, leaving 11 bases between them.

This chain links TRBV19 with TRBJ1-2; perhaps TRBD1 as D (5 bases). The germline gives CDR1 LNHDA, CDR2 SQIVND (reference sequence). Trimming shortened V by 5 bases and J by 7 bases, and 14 bases separated the two germline ends. The CDR3 extends over 13 amino acids. The CDR3 nucleotides are TGTGCCAGTAGTGCAGCGGGGGGAACTGGCTACACCTTC. Translated: CASSAAGGTGYTF.

Points on this clone: An end of the junction differs from the germline gene, which may be a read error. The CDR3 DNA sequence: TGTTCCAGCAGCGAGGGACAGCCCATTCCCGAGCAGTACTTC. Translation gives CSSSEGQPIPEQYF. The rearrangement links TRBV7-9 to TRBJ2-7; 7 bases are shared with TRBD1. This CDR3 has 14 residues. Germline CDR1 and CDR2: SEHNR and FQNEAQ (reference sequence).

The chain has TRBV7-2 and TRBJ2-5; 7 bases fit TRBD2. V was clipped by 0 bases and J by 5 bases; unmatched bases: 6. The CDR3 is 15 residues long. The germline CDR1 and CDR2 sequences are SGHTA and FQGNSA. CDR3 DNA: TGTGCCAGCAGCTTAGCTAGCGGGCCCTGGGAGACCCAGTACTTC. This codes for CASSLASGPWETQYF.

The chain combines TRBV5-1 with TRBJ1-2; tentative D call: TRBD1 (5 bases). From germline, CDR1 is SGHRS and CDR2 YFSETQ. This CDR3 is built from 17 residues. Deletions cut 4 bases from V and 1 base from J, with 20 bases between. CDR3 amino acids: CASSGRNQDGGNYGYTF. CDR3 nucleotides: TGCGCCAGCAGCGGGAGGAACCAAGATGGGGGTAACTATGGCTACACCTTC.

As concerns this clone: The same CDR3 arises from other DNA sequences in this sample as well. The V gene is TRBV4-1, the J gene TRBJ1-1; TRBD1 agrees at 8 bases. CDR1 MGHRA and CDR2 YSYEKL come from the germline V gene. This CDR3 contains 15 residues. The J segment lost 3 bases and the V segment lost 5 bases, leaving 8 bases of the junction unmatched. The CDR3 loop is CASSTPTGDDTEAFF. CDR3 nucleotides: TGCGCCAGCAGCACACCGACAGGGGACGACACTGAAGCTTTCTTT.

The chain has TRBV10-1 and TRBJ2-7, with D possibly being TRBD1 (6 bases). This CDR3 region has 12 residues. The germline CDR1 and CDR2 sequences are WNHNN and SYGVQD (reference sequence). Between the trimmed V and J ends, which lost 8 bases and 6 bases, there was a span of 14 bases. The CDR3, as DNA: TGCGCCAGCGGATGGACAGTCCCCGAGCAGTACTTC. This encodes CASGWTVPEQYF.

This clone was picked up a small number of times. The chain employs TRBV25-1 and TRBJ2-5; possible D gene TRBD1, 5 bases. Trimming cost V 2 bases and J 5 bases, with 9 bases left between them. There are 13 residues in the CDR3. Per the germline V gene, CDR1 is MGHDK and CDR2 is SYGVNS. The CDR3 sequence is CASSEQGRETQYF. DNA for the CDR3: TGTGCCAGCAGTGAACAGGGTCGTGAGACCCAGTACTTC.

The chain couples TRBV4-1 to TRBJ1-5; D gene uncertain. The CDR3 runs 13 residues. V shed 0 bases and J shed 7 bases, with 7 bases lying between them. Germline V lookup: CDR1 MGHRA, CDR2 YSYEKL. The chain's CDR3 is CASSQELTQPQHF. In DNA form, the CDR3 reads TGCGCCAGCAGCCAAGAACTTACGCAGCCCCAGCATTTT.

V gene TRBV29-1 combines with J gene TRBJ2-2, with D uncertain. Germline-derived CDR1 and CDR2 are SQVTM and ANQGSEA. The length of the CDR3 is 11 residues. Trimming cost V 5 bases and J 6 bases, with 7 bases left between them. The CDR3 is CSVSFSGELFF. The CDR3 bases are TGCAGCGTTAGCTTCTCCGGGGAGCTGTTTTTT.

This chain links TRBV6-5 with TRBJ1-5; TRBD1 might be the D (6 bases). The CDR3 is made up of 13 amino acids. Germline V gene lookup returns CDR1 MNHEY and CDR2 SVGAGI. V lost 6 bases and J 2 bases, leaving 8 bases between the germline ends. CDR3 nucleotides: TGTGCCAGCAGACAGGGTGGCAATCAGCCCCAGCATTTT. Its translation is CASRQGGNQPQHF.

The rearrangement uses TRBV28 and TRBJ2-5, with 8 bases aligning to TRBD1. The length of the CDR3 is 16 residues. Germline CDR1 reads MDHEN; CDR2 reads SYDVKM. V gave up 3 bases and J gave up 5 bases; unmatched junction bases: 11. CDR3 coding DNA: TGTGCCAGCAGTTTGCTCCGAGACAGGGGACGGGAGACCCAGTACTTC. This codes for CASSLLRDRGRETQYF.

The chain joins TRBV5-1 to TRBJ2-2, with 8 bases aligning to TRBD2. The ends lost 4 bases at V and 6 bases at J; junction bases unmatched: 5. The germline gives CDR1 SGHRS, CDR2 YFSETQ. This CDR3 has 14 residues. CDR3 region: CASSPSGSAGELFF. CDR3 DNA: TGCGCCAGCAGCCCCAGCGGGAGTGCCGGGGAGCTGTTTTTT.